This TCR beta chain was captured in a study of cytomegalovirus exposure and HLA in healthy donors (dated 2017 in TCRdb). A note on the overall study: According to an earlier analysis of 587 of the donors, 150 million to 200 million T cells yielded roughly 110 million unique TCR beta sequences and 276 Gb of sequence data. An early release that covered about 640 HLA-typed donors contained approximately 290 gigabases of sequencing data and some 87 million unique TCR sequences. The genetic ancestry cluster associated with self-reported Caucasian donors included over 65% of the 300 to 450 genotyped donors. The study aimed to test whether cataloging public T cell receptors could reveal signatures of past pathogen exposure. The study used immunosequencing to profile the T cell repertoires of 600 to 850 subjects and linked those repertoires to cytomegalovirus serostatus. In addition to the first cohort of hundreds of subjects, a separate validation cohort of 120 different subjects was used. To predict cytomegalovirus infection status, the study brought together high-throughput TCR immunosequencing, statistical association of individual TCRs with disease status, and machine learning. A later analysis re-analyzed previously published TCR beta repertoires from 650 to 800 donors and added high-resolution HLA genotyping to study TCR occurrence patterns. The later analysis used no new phenotypic data to find candidate immune exposures, relying instead on TCR beta sequences and their occurrence across donors. An earlier analysis of 587 of the donors used high-throughput TCR beta sequencing to judge whether each TCR beta V gene segment behaved as functional or pseudogenic. Donor age, sex, ethnicity and CMV serostatus were compiled alongside the repertoire data. A later genetic analysis used genome-wide SNP genotypes for 398 of the 666 donors, treating that subset as a discovery cohort. All discovery cohort repertoires had been generated on a single sequencing platform. HLA typing covered class I and class II loci at four-digit resolution. Typing coverage varied by locus: roughly 620-640 donors for A, B, C, DRB1 and DQB1; 522 for DQA1; about 590 for DPA1; roughly 450 for DPB1. Four to six DR-DQ haplotypes were handled as single units for association and clustering because linkage in the cohort was strong. Among about 360 genotyped donors of the cohort, an average of about 240,000 unique TCR beta nucleotide sequences were sequenced per donor, roughly 18% of them non-productive.

Libraries came from the immunoSEQ multiplex PCR assay. For the multiplex PCR, a mixture combining 60 forward primers for TCR Vbeta segments and 13 reverse primers for TCR Jbeta segments was used. The CDR3 region of rearranged TCR beta genes was amplified from genomic DNA with a multiplex PCR assay. On the Illumina HiSeq System, the amplified TCR beta libraries were sequenced as 87-base-pair reads. Under the source paper's analysis protocol: A later analysis tallied around 87 million unique TCR beta chains across the 700 or so repertoires, and 10 million to 11 million of those chains were shared by two or more donors. Raw reads were error-corrected and collapsed into unique sequences with a nearest-neighbor algorithm that merged closely related sequences to remove PCR and sequencing errors. Alignment of CDR3 sequences to IMGT reference sequences was used to assign V, D and J gene segments. For a sequence to be retained, a match of at least six nucleotides to both a V gene segment and a J gene segment was required. Rearrangements were called productive when the CDR3 lacked stop codons and stayed in frame with V and J; all others were non-productive. Following IMGT convention, CDR3 was defined as the stretch from the second conserved V-encoded cysteine up to the conserved J-encoded phenylalanine. In an earlier analysis of around 570 of the donors, sequences lacking an unambiguous match to a single V gene segment were excluded. An earlier analysis of a few hundred of the donors classified V segments as functional when productive rearrangements were above 56.7% and as segregating when the standard deviation between donors was above 5%. A statistical classification framework was developed to diagnose cytomegalovirus status using the catalog of TCR beta chain sequences. In a later analysis, V and J genes were assigned by comparing TCR nucleotide sequences against IMGT/GENE-DB human TR gene sequences. Using the TCRdist pipeline, a later analysis assigned CDR3 sequences along with most-parsimonious VDJ recombination scenarios. In a later analysis, each TCR beta chain was defined by its CDR3 amino acid sequence together with its V-gene family, and reads lacking a unique V-gene family were excluded. A later analysis removed 450 to 600 highly shared, low-generation-probability nucleotide sequences to deal with suspected cross-contamination and a sequencing artifact. In a later analysis, a clonal expansion index was calculated for each public chain from normalized within-repertoire ranks of inferred template counts. In a later analysis, generation probabilities were computed with a VDJ recombination model fitted to out-of-frame rearrangements, and the resulting probabilities were checked against IGoR. Hypergeometric tests were used in a later analysis to score TCR-TCR, TCR-HLA and TCR-CMV co-occurrence, with a repertoire-size bias correction applied to the TCR pairs. A later analysis estimated false discovery rates by permuting HLA or CMV assignments 20 times. In a later analysis, co-occurring TCRs were grouped with DBSCAN, and TCRdist sequence similarity was added when clustering was performed within HLA-allele-positive subsets. Repertoires with fewer than 30,000 or more than 120,000 public chains, plus five repertoires with anomalous nucleotide sharing, were excluded from co-occurrence clustering. This immuneACCESS table, as held by TCRdb, lists in-frame sequences with V and J called but not all clones. Of the missing ones, under half trace to an unresolved V gene in checked studies; the others have no known cause. V, J and clone size were drawn from that table, and D and trimming were deduced from the DNA. The sample table lists more than 100,000 clones, around two thirds of them with a count of one. The ten largest clones add up to 2.4% of the sample.

Inclusive of the bounding cysteine and phenylalanine, the CDR3 is 16 residues long. The only DNA kept is the CDR3, 48 bases in frame from the first base. V is cut back by 4 bases and J by 4 bases, with 14 bases in the junction unmatched. CDR1 and CDR2 are drawn from the germline V gene (reference sequence): SGHNT, YYREEE. What the research found in general, with its limitations: Assigning TCR associations to individual alleles was difficult when HLA alleles, especially DR and DQ, strongly co-occurred. Across donors, most TCR sequences were observed very rarely, whereas some public TCRs were present in many individuals. An earlier analysis of 587 of the donors showed that most TCR beta V segments appeared in productive rearrangements either about 87% or about 30% of the time, which broadly matched IMGT annotations. According to the authors, the approach could potentially be generalized to other disease states and immunological phenotypes. The presence/absence analyses assumed that sequencing depth was roughly uniform across donors, and that assumption may not be true. The only immune exposure information available for the cohort was CMV serostatus. A cluster of highly shared sequence variants was judged likely to represent a technical artifact of the sequencing pipeline. In a later genetic analysis, a missense DCLRE1C variant was associated with V-gene and J-gene trimming of TCR beta chains, and the association was replicated in an independent cohort. Some IMGT-functional V segments, including TRBV6-2 and TRBV6-3, could not be told apart with the 87-base-pair reads, so those segments were excluded. Most CMV-associated TCR beta chains appeared to be HLA-restricted in a later analysis, and the HLA associations seemed to be driven largely by CMV exposure. Linkage disequilibrium might explain the correlated functional status among segregating V segments, but an unknown experimental factor could not be excluded. Compared with the approximately 670-donor mean, donors in an Asian-associated ancestry cluster had fewer N-insertions in productive TCRs, according to a later genetic analysis. Only TCR beta chains were sequenced in this cohort, and the absence of alpha or paired-chain data limited detectable features. A later analysis associated 15,000 or so TCR beta sequences with specific HLA alleles at a false discovery rate of 0.05. According to a later analysis, TCR association rates differed among HLA loci, with DRB1 alleles showing the most associated TCRs and HLA-C alleles showing the fewest. The classifier was reported to diagnose cytomegalovirus status with high specificity and sensitivity in both the original and validation cohorts. A later analysis found that HLA-associated TCR beta chains were more clonally expanded and had lower generation probabilities than equally common non-associated chains. A later analysis reported that several top co-occurrence clusters appeared linked to parvovirus B19, influenza, CMV and Epstein-Barr virus. In vitro tests confirmed that a few of the cytomegalovirus-associated TCR beta chains recognize cytomegalovirus antigens. HLA typing was unavailable for some donors at each locus, so association tests used only the typed subset. Because counts were too low, about 18 rarely observed V segments, including chromosome 9 orphons, were excluded from the earlier analysis of fewer than 650 of the donors. A further reported finding was that TCR beta sequences accurately predicted the HLA-A and HLA-B alleles for most subjects in the first cohort. The study gave a list of 150 to 200 TCR beta chains associated with cytomegalovirus.

The cohort was made up of approximately 670 healthy bone marrow donors. All cohort members were sampled while nominally healthy, although unrecorded immune exposures were likely present. The donor tested CMV seronegative, placing the donor among the roughly 340 seronegative members of the cohort. A peripheral blood sample was provided by each donor, and peripheral blood mononuclear cells were used for TCR beta sequencing. The Qiagen DNeasy Blood Extraction Kit was used to extract genomic DNA from the blood cell samples. On this clone: Its antigen remains unidentified. No much larger clone is present one base from it, and per-base qualities are unavailable.

The source of this sequence is a woman in her forties in good health and CMV-seronegative. The chain is made from TRBV5-4 and TRBJ2-7, with 7 junctional bases fitting TRBD1. Sequenced sample: PBMCs. The DNA reads TGTGCCAGCAGCACTCGGACAGGCGCCGTGGGATACGAGCAGTACTTC. This codes for CASSTRTGAVGYEQYF.